These 16 T cell receptor beta chains share one sample of origin, sequenced in a study of response to subunit inactivated influenza vaccine. MiXCR, run by TCRdb on the RT-PCR reads, gives a single entry per CDR3 protein. Of 150,000 to 200,000 distinct CDR3 sequences listed, approximately 12% were seen once; the top ten hold 25% to 30%. The same sample was also used in a study of T cells expressing NK-cell markers. From that second work: TCR beta cDNA was generated via 5'RACE template switching incorporating UMIs.

This material consisted of CD8+ T cells sorted from PBMCs, taken 11 to 12 days after vaccination. The receptors derive from a man over 45 who received an inactivated influenza vaccine.

This chain uses TRBV12-3 or TRBV12-4 with TRBJ2-1; D uncertain. CDR3 length: 13 residues. The ends were cut back, 4 bases at V and 3 bases at J, with 7 bases in the middle. The CDR3 sequence is CASSSIVYNEQFF. The CDR3 DNA reads TGTGCCAGCAGTTCAATTGTCTACAATGAGCAGTTCTTC.

This clonotype was seen more than once but under ten times. The genes are TRBV5-6 and TRBJ2-7; TRBD2 matches 10 bases. This CDR3 comprises 15 residues. Germline V gene lookup returns CDR1 SGHDT and CDR2 YYEEEE. The J segment lost 6 bases and the V segment lost 0 bases, leaving 6 bases of the junction unmatched. CDR3 bases: TGTGCCAGCAGCTTGGAGCTAGCGGGGGAACTCGAGCAGTACTTC. This encodes CASSLELAGELEQYF.

There are many counts of this clonotype. V usage is TRBV29-1 and J usage is TRBJ2-3; the match to TRBD1 covers 10 bases. Germline assignment: CDR1 SQVTM and CDR2 ANQGSEA. J was trimmed by 5 bases and V by 3 bases; bases with no gene match: 11. The CDR3 spans 16 residues. CDR3 DNA sequence: TGCAGCGTTGAGGGTACCAGACAGGGGGCCGGAGATACGCAGTATTTT. Translated: CSVEGTRQGAGDTQYF.

This clonotype was picked up many times. The V gene is TRBV4-3, the J gene TRBJ2-7; D not resolved. V was pared by 1 base and J by 0 bases, with 10 bases between. Germline V CDR1 and CDR2: LGHNA, YSLEER. The CDR3 length is 15 residues. The CDR3 is CASSQGGSPSYEQYF. As DNA, the CDR3 is TGCGCCAGCAGCCAAGGTGGCAGTCCCTCCTACGAGCAGTACTTC.

This clonotype has just a few counts. The chain combines TRBV5-1 with TRBJ1-1; unclear D gene. Trimming removed 0 bases from V and 0 bases from J, with 6 bases in between. The CDR3 contains 14 residues. CDR1 and CDR2 from the germline V gene are SGHRS and YFSETQ. The CDR3 reads CASSLVYMNTEAFF. The CDR3 nucleotides read TGCGCCAGCAGCTTGGTGTACATGAACACTGAAGCTTTCTTT.

The J gene is TRBJ2-2, the V gene TRBV6-5; either TRBD1 or TRBD2 may supply D (5 bases each). The CDR3 length is 14 residues. Germline V gene sequence: CDR1 MNHEY, CDR2 SVGAGI. Trimming shortened V by 0 bases and J by 7 bases, and 9 bases separated the two germline ends. CDR3 nucleotides: TGTGCCAGCAGTTACTCGGGGACCGGCGGGGAGCTGTTTTTT. Translation: CASSYSGTGGELFF.

This clonotype has just a few counts. This rearrangement joins TRBV20-1 to TRBJ2-6; 8 positions match TRBD1. CDR3 size: 17 residues. The J segment lost 2 bases and the V segment lost 6 bases, leaving 12 bases of the junction unmatched. From germline, CDR1 is DFQATT and CDR2 SNEGSKA (reference sequence). CDR3 sequence (DNA): TGCAGTGCCGCACAACAGGGGGTCTTAACTGGGGCCAACGTCCTGACTTTC. This encodes CSAAQQGVLTGANVLTF.

In this sample, this clonotype turned up a few times. The V call is TRBV4-3, the J call TRBJ2-4, with D possibly TRBD2 on 7 matching bases. The CDR3 length is 15 residues. V lost 2 bases, J lost 8 bases, and 16 bases lay in between. Germline V gene lookup returns CDR1 LGHNA and CDR2 YSLEER. The CDR3 nucleotides read TGCGCCAGCAGCCAAAGGTTTTGGGGGGGCGACATTCAGTACTTC. This encodes CASSQRFWGGDIQYF.

This sequence joins TRBV20-1 and TRBJ2-1, with D uncertain. CDR1 and CDR2 (germline): DFQATT, SNEGSKA (reference sequence). Trimming cost V 4 bases and J 0 bases, with 7 bases left between them. This CDR3 has 13 amino acids. For the CDR3, the DNA is TGCAGTGCTACGGCGAGCTCCTACAATGAGCAGTTCTTC. Encoded protein: CSATASSYNEQFF.

This clonotype was observed a handful of times. The chain uses TRBV7-9 and TRBJ2-2; 7 positions match TRBD2. The trim removed 5 bases at V and 3 bases at J, leaving 3 bases unmatched. CDR3 length: 14 residues. The germline CDR1 and CDR2 sequences are SEHNR and FQNEAQ (reference sequence). The CDR3 sequence: CASSPSGYTGELFF. The CDR3, as DNA: TGTGCCAGCAGCCCTAGCGGCTACACCGGGGAGCTGTTTTTT.

The chain carries TRBV28 and TRBJ2-7, with 7 bases matching TRBD1. Germline loops: CDR1 MDHEN, CDR2 SYDVKM. The CDR3 is 14 residues long. J gave up 2 bases and V 6 bases, and 7 bases lay outside the gene matches. CDR3: CASSPQGVTYEQYF. The CDR3 DNA reads as TGTGCCAGCAGCCCGCAGGGGGTGACCTACGAGCAGTACTTC.

The CDR3 spells CASGDRSFRNEAFF. The CDR3 bases are TGTGCCAGCGGGGACAGGAGTTTTCGGAATGAAGCTTTCTTT. The chain has TRBV2 and TRBJ1-1; TRBD1 agrees at 8 bases. From germline, CDR1 is SNHLY and CDR2 FYNNEI. V was pared by 8 bases and J by 7 bases, with 12 bases of the junction left unmatched. CDR3 length: 14 amino acids.

This clonotype was observed a few times. The rearrangement joins TRBV7-8 to TRBJ2-5; 8 nucleotides line up with TRBD1. V dropped 1 base and J dropped 4; count of bases not matched to a gene: 8. Germline CDR1 reads SGHVS; CDR2 reads FQNEAQ. The CDR3 is 16 residues long. The CDR3 region is CASSLERTGLGETQYF. In DNA, the CDR3 is TGTGCCAGCAGCTTAGAGAGGACAGGGCTGGGAGAGACCCAGTACTTC.

This clonotype showed up just a few times. J is TRBJ2-7 and V is TRBV7-9, with D possibly being TRBD1 (6 bases). CDR1 is SEHNR and CDR2 is FQNEAQ in the germline V gene (reference sequence). The CDR3 loop spans 15 amino acids. V dropped 6 bases and J dropped 0 bases, with 15 bases sitting between them. CDR3 nucleotide sequence: TGTGCCAGCAGTTTTATAGGACAGACCTCCTACGAGCAGTACTTC. It is translated as CASSFIGQTSYEQYF.

This clonotype was detected ten times or more. The chain has TRBV11-2 and TRBJ2-4, with 8 bases matching TRBD1. Trimming cost V 4 bases and J 8 bases; bases outside gene matches: 10. CDR1 and CDR2 (germline): SGHAT, FQNNGV. The CDR3 runs 15 residues. This chain's CDR3 is CASSYPDRVGDIQYF. DNA for the CDR3: TGTGCCAGCAGCTACCCGGACAGGGTGGGTGACATTCAGTACTTC.

This sequence joins TRBV7-9 and TRBJ2-7; no firm D call. Trimming cost V 3 bases and J 2 bases, with 5 bases left between them. Germline assignment: CDR1 SEHNR and CDR2 FQNEAQ (reference sequence). This CDR3 is built from 12 residues. In DNA form, the CDR3 reads TGTGCCAGCAGCTTCCGACCCTACGAGCAGTACTTC. The encoded protein is CASSFRPYEQYF.